These T cell receptor beta chains were read from a single sample in a study of blood T cell repertoires in COVID-19. The repertoire was sequenced with immunoSEQ multiplex PCR; TCRdb's copy has only in-frame clones and lacks some. The table shows some 250,000 clones, with approximately 85% occurring only once. The sequencing sample was made of PBMCs or T cells enriched from blood (not recorded which). All receptors come from a woman aged 45 to 65 who had recovered from COVID-19. Each CDR3 is given without its conserved first and last residue.

ASSPTGNWDIQY	TRBV18
ASGQGAEETQY	TRBV28
ASSLSLRAGPETQY	TRBV11-1
SVLRLAGGLRPLYEQY	TRBV29-1
ASSATATGTYNEQF	TRBV27
ASSSDRMQPQH	TRBV2
ASQSGGGRLGQY	TRBV28
ASSLMGSRDREQY	TRBV7-8
ASSDRTSGAYEQY	TRBV5-4
ASSSVSYEQY	TRBV13
ASSIQGGLNNEQF	TRBV19
ASSTETSGQQF	TRBV6-2/TRBV6-3
ASSLVLPQETQY	TRBV5-1
ASGDSSYQETQY	TRBV2
ASSRQGNEKLF	TRBV19
ASSLSSGSNNEQF	TRBV5-1
ASKPHEGRRTIY	TRBV27
ASSPHSQGPETQY	TRBV18
ASEDRQGSEQY	TRBV10-3
ASSLGSGDNSPLH	TRBV11-2
ATTPGGRVTGELF	TRBV19
ASNKGEQGATEAF	TRBV27
ASSPDSNYGYT	TRBV5-4
ASSSLAGNTGELF	TRBV28
ASSQGDTSLEQF	TRBV14
ASSQDTAVEQY	TRBV3-1/TRBV3-2
ASSKEITGAPLGYT	TRBV21-1